This T cell receptor (beta chain) was found in a study of OX40 agonist ivuxolimab in advanced cancers. For context, the study as a whole: The costimulatory receptor OX40 (CD134) was targeted by ivuxolimab, a fully human IgG2 agonistic monoclonal antibody. Intravenous ivuxolimab was administered to patients every 2 weeks at six dose levels: 0.01, 0.1, 0.3, 1.5, 3 and 10 mg/kg. Of the roughly 54 dose-escalation patients, hepatocellular carcinoma was present in 19, melanoma in roughly 15, renal cell carcinoma in 9 and head and neck cancer in 9. A male proportion of almost 85% and a mean age of around 60 years, ranging from 23 to 79, were recorded for the dose-escalation cohort. Patients were allowed to have had prior anti-PD-1, anti-PD-L1 or anti-CTLA-4 therapy, and around two fifths of the dose-escalation patients had been treated with checkpoint inhibitors. Three dose-escalation patients achieved partial responses, one with hepatocellular carcinoma and two with cutaneous melanoma. Peripheral TCRbeta sequencing aimed to test whether ivuxolimab altered TCR sequence diversity and caused clonal T-cell expansion. The paper describes the monotherapy dose-escalation part (N of about 55 patients) of the phase I trial of ivuxolimab.

The germline V and J ends show losses of 6 bases and 8 bases respectively, and no gene match explains 7 bases of the junction. The CDR3 measures 14 amino acids from cysteine to phenylalanine. Only CDR3 DNA is held: 42 bases, read in frame from base 1. Reading the germline V gene (reference sequence) gives CDR1 LNHDA and CDR2 SQIVND. Points on this clone: Its binding antigen is unknown. Qualities for individual bases were not recorded, and no much larger clone is one base off.

Patients with autoimmune disease history or receiving systemic immunosuppression were excluded from the trial. Peripheral blood for TCR sequencing was collected from all dose cohorts at baseline, on cycle 4 day 1, and on cycle 7 day 1. Samples were obtained from an open-label, multicenter, first-in-human phase I dose-escalation trial of ivuxolimab. Adults with locally advanced or metastatic melanoma, renal cell, hepatocellular, or head and neck squamous cell carcinoma were enrolled in the trial. CD4+ and CD8+ T cells were sorted separately from peripheral blood before TCR sequencing. To sequence the TCRbeta CDR3 region, genomic DNA was isolated from the sorted cells. The immunoSEQ Assay was used for sequencing of TCRbeta CDR3 regions. TCRdb stores this immuneACCESS table with in-frame sequences only. Part of the clones is absent; in the studies checked, under half of the shortfall reflects unresolved V genes, and no reason is known for the rest. The sample has 65,000 to 75,000 clones on record, 70% to 90% of them singletons. The ten most abundant clones make up 2% to 2.5% of the sample.

Results the study describes overall, beyond this receptor: At doses from 0.1 to 3.0 mg/kg, clonal expansion was seen in both CD4+ and CD8+ blood T cells between baseline and week 6. In the 0.1-3.0 mg/kg groups, partial responders were among the patients with the lowest normalized peripheral clonal expansion, particularly in CD8+ T cells. Low levels of normalized T-cell clonal expansion were also seen in some patients who did not respond. After ivuxolimab, CD8+ T cells had more expanded clones than CD4+ T cells on average. The antigen specificity of the peripheral T cells that underwent clonal expansion was not determined.

Source: CD4+ or CD8+ T cells sorted from blood, taken in a trial of the OX40 agonist ivuxolimab. The rearrangement joined TRBV19 to TRBJ2-2; 9 junctional bases match TRBD1. The receptor was isolated from an adult with an advanced solid tumor such as melanoma, head and neck, liver or kidney cancer. CDR3 sequence: CASSMGQGEGELFF. The DNA sequence reads TGTGCCAGTAGCATGGGACAGGGCGAGGGGGAGCTGTTTTTT.